One and the same sample provided the 26 T cell receptor beta chains below, sequenced in a study of tumor-infiltrating lymphocytes in localized non-small cell lung cancer. Measured with immunoSEQ multiplex PCR; TCRdb has only the in-frame clones, and not every one. The data hold roughly 10,000 clones, with 60% to 80% observed a single time. Sequencing was carried out using lung tumor tissue. The receptors derive from a human donor with non-small cell lung cancer.

The chain links TRBV4-2 to TRBJ1-2, with D tentatively TRBD1 (5 bases). The CDR3 sequence is 14 residues long. The germline CDR1 and CDR2 sequences are LGHNA and YNFKEQ. Trimming removed 3 bases from V and 8 bases from J, with 16 bases in between. The CDR3, as DNA: TGTGCCAGCAGCCACCCTCGGGGGAGCGGGGGCTACACCTTC. Translation: CASSHPRGSGGYTF.

CDR3 nucleotides: TGTGCCTCGAGCGCGCCCGCCGGGGACACCATATATTTT. It encodes CASSAPAGDTIYF. The gene calls are TRBV30 and TRBJ1-3; D is ambiguous. The CDR3 has 13 amino acids. Germline CDR1 GTSNPN, CDR2 SVGIG (reference sequence). V lost 7 bases, J lost 8 bases, and 18 bases lay in between.

As to this clone: A read error may produce the germline difference seen at one junction end. The chain couples TRBV5-1 to TRBJ2-7; no clear D. Germline CDR1 SGHRS, CDR2 YFSETQ. The CDR3 spans 15 residues. The CDR3 coding sequence is TGCGCCACCAGCCGATCGGAGTGGGGTGCCGACGAGCAGTACTTC. It specifies CATSRSEWGADEQYF.

The chain employs TRBV2 and TRBJ2-6, with D hard to call. The CDR3 length is 15 residues. Germline CDR1 reads SNHLY; CDR2 reads FYNNEI. Trimming removed 4 bases at V and 1 base at J, with 8 bases between. The CDR3 sequence: CASSAQYSGANVLTF. CDR3 in DNA: TGTGCCAGCAGTGCTCAGTATTCTGGGGCCAACGTCCTGACTTTC.

The chain employs TRBV10-3 and TRBJ2-7, with a tentative D call TRBD1 (6 bases). The CDR3 covers 14 residues. V was cut by 4 bases and J by 0 bases, with 10 bases left in between. The V gene's germline CDR1 is ENHRY and CDR2 SYGVKD. DNA of the CDR3: TGTGCCATCAGTGGGACAGTCCCCTCCTACGAGCAGTACTTC. Its protein product is CAISGTVPSYEQYF.

The chain combines TRBV7-2 with TRBJ1-3, with a weak D call TRBD1 (6 bases). The CDR3 is made up of 14 amino acids. The germline gives CDR1 SGHTA, CDR2 FQGNSA. With 6 bases removed from V and 0 bases from J, the gap between germline ends came to 9 bases. The CDR3 coding sequence is TGTGCCAGCAGTAAAGGGGGCTCTGGAAACACCATATATTTT. Its protein product is CASSKGGSGNTIYF.

This clone was found once. Here the CDR3 DNA reads TGTGCCAGCAAACTTCGGAGGGGACCGACCGGGGAGCTGTTTTTT. As protein: CASKLRRGPTGELFF. The rearrangement links TRBV2 to TRBJ2-2; D might be TRBD2 (6 bases). This CDR3 is 15 amino acids long. Trimming shortened V by 7 bases and J by 5 bases, and 17 bases separated the two germline ends. Looked up from germline, CDR1 is SNHLY and CDR2 is FYNNEI.

V is TRBV6-1 and J is TRBJ2-7, with D possibly called TRBD1 or TRBD2 (5 bases each). The germline gives CDR1 MNHNS, CDR2 SASEGT. V was trimmed by 4 bases and J by 3 bases, leaving 13 bases between them. The CDR3 is 14 residues long. The CDR3 DNA is TGTGCCAGCAGTGTTCCGGGACCTCTCTACGAGCAGTACTTC. Its protein is CASSVPGPLYEQYF.

This clone appeared a few times. The rearrangement uses TRBV10-3 and TRBJ1-6, with no clear D. This CDR3 has 12 amino acids. The germline CDR1 and CDR2 sequences are ENHRY and SYGVKD. Trimming removed 9 bases at V and 7 bases at J, with 10 bases between. The CDR3 loop is CAIGPGNSPLHF. The CDR3, as DNA: TGTGCCATTGGGCCTGGGAATTCACCCCTCCACTTT.

The chain recombines TRBV10-2 with TRBJ1-5; 10 positions agree with TRBD1. J gave up 5 bases and V 6 bases, and 4 bases lay outside the gene matches. This CDR3 is 14 amino acids long. The V gene's germline CDR1 is WSHSY and CDR2 SAAADI. The CDR3 spells CASRSGTGDQPQHF. The CDR3 coding sequence is TGCGCCAGCAGGTCCGGGACAGGGGATCAGCCCCAGCATTTT.

The genes are TRBV5-1 and TRBJ1-4, with 8 bases identical to TRBD1. Germline CDR1 is SGHRS and CDR2 is YFSETQ. The CDR3 is 16 residues long. The V segment lost 3 bases and the J segment 8 bases; nucleotides outside the gene matches: 12. CDR3 DNA: TGCGCCAGCAGCTCGACCTCCCAGGGGGCGGGGGAAAAACTGTTTTTT. It translates to CASSSTSQGAGEKLFF.

The rearrangement joins TRBV18 to TRBJ2-3, with 13 bases identical to TRBD2. This CDR3 is built from 19 residues. Trimming took 5 bases from V and 0 from J; bases not matched to a gene: 11. From germline, CDR1 is KGHSH and CDR2 LQKENI. The CDR3 bases are TGTGCCAGCTCAACGGACCCCCCGGGACTAGCGGGGAGCACAGATACGCAGTATTTT. It codes for CASSTDPPGLAGSTDTQYF.

This chain uses TRBV5-6 with TRBJ1-1, with D uncertain. Trimming took off 1 base at V and 8 bases at J, with 12 bases between the two ends. This CDR3 comprises 13 residues. In germline, CDR1 is SGHDT, CDR2 YYEEEE. The CDR3 loop is CASSLWRGHEAFF. CDR3 nucleotide sequence: TGTGCCAGCAGCTTGTGGCGCGGCCACGAAGCTTTCTTT.

The CDR3 region has the DNA TGCAGCGCCGGCGGGGGGGAAGGTCAGCCCCAGCATTTT. Its protein is CSAGGGEGQPQHF. The chain is built from TRBV29-1 and TRBJ1-5; maybe TRBD1 (5 bases). Germline CDR1 and CDR2: SQVTM and ANQGSEA. V was trimmed by 7 bases and J by 6 bases, leaving 16 bases between them. The CDR3 contains 13 residues. Using reference TRBV29-1 and TRBJ1-5 for the parts outside the CDR3, the full variable domain is SAVISQKPSRDICQRGTSLTIQCQVDSQVTMMFWYRQQPGQSLTLIATANQGSEATYESGFVIDKFPISRPNLTFSTLTVSNMSPEDSSIYLCSAGGGEGQPQHFGDGTRLSIL.

The J gene is TRBJ2-1, the V gene TRBV6-4; tentatively, D is TRBD1 or TRBD2 (5 bases each). Germline V lookup: CDR1 MRHNA, CDR2 SNTAGT. Between the trimmed V and J ends, which lost 5 bases and 0 bases, there was a span of 17 bases. CDR3 size: 17 residues. CDR3: CASSIHGTASSYNEQFF. CDR3 DNA sequence: TGTGCCAGCAGTATCCATGGGACGGCCAGCTCCTACAATGAGCAGTTCTTC.

This clone was found a few times. In DNA, the CDR3 is TGTGCCAGCAGTGGTAGGCAGGGGGAGGTGAAACTGTTTTTT. It translates to CASSGRQGEVKLFF. The V gene is TRBV2, the J gene TRBJ1-4; TRBD1 matches at 7 bases. V was clipped by 4 bases and J by 11 bases; unmatched bases: 10. The CDR3 totals 14 residues. Germline assignment: CDR1 SNHLY and CDR2 FYNNEI. Supplemented by reference TRBV2 and TRBJ1-4, the full variable domain reads EPEVTQTPSHQVTQMGQEVILRCVPISNHLYFYWYRQILGQKVEFLVSFYNNEISEKSEIFDDQFSVERPDGSNFTLKIRSTKLEDSAMYFCASSGRQGEVKLFFGSGTQLSVL.

This chain connects TRBV18 to TRBJ1-2; the D is unclear. Germline V CDR1 and CDR2: KGHSH, LQKENI. V was clipped by 3 bases and J by 5 bases, with 13 bases between them. The length of the CDR3 is 14 residues. This chain's CDR3 is CASSPETTSYGYTF. CDR3 DNA sequence: TGTGCCAGCTCACCGGAGACAACAAGTTATGGCTACACCTTC.

Points on this clone: Mismatch with germline at one junction end may stem from a read error. The chain combines TRBV6-5 with TRBJ1-1; the D gene is possibly TRBD1 (5 bases). This CDR3 comprises 13 residues. The germline CDR1 and CDR2 sequences are MNHEY and SVGAGI. The CDR3 protein is CASSLGLGTRKVF. The CDR3 region has the DNA TGTGCCAGCAGTTTGGGACTCGGCACGAGGAAGGTCTTT.

This clone was observed a single time. The chain couples TRBV7-2 to TRBJ2-3; 7 bases align to TRBD2. This CDR3 has 13 residues. Germline CDR1 SGHTA, CDR2 FQGNSA. The trim removed 5 bases at V and 9 bases at J, leaving 8 bases unmatched. The CDR3 sequence: CASSTQSGDTQYF. For the CDR3, the DNA is TGTGCCAGCAGCACTCAGAGCGGGGACACGCAGTATTTT.

V and J are TRBV28 and TRBJ2-1, with 8 bases lining up with TRBD1. The CDR3 runs to 15 residues. CDR1 is MDHEN and CDR2 is SYDVKM in the germline V gene. V shed 6 bases and J 2 bases; nucleotides not matched to a gene: 6. This CDR3 is CASSTGGPTYNEQFF. The CDR3 nucleotides read TGTGCCAGCAGCACAGGGGGTCCTACCTACAATGAGCAGTTCTTC.

This chain joins TRBV29-1 and TRBJ1-1, with D possibly matching TRBD1 (5 bases). This CDR3 has 16 residues. V lost 7 bases, J lost 4 bases, and 25 bases lay in between. Germline CDR1 is SQVTM and CDR2 is ANQGSEA. Written as DNA, the CDR3 is TGCAGCGCCGTGCTTGGGACGAGGGTGGTGGGCACTGAAGCTTTCTTT. Encoded protein: CSAVLGTRVVGTEAFF. Full variable domain (rest looked up from reference TRBV29-1 and TRBJ1-1): SAVISQKPSRDICQRGTSLTIQCQVDSQVTMMFWYRQQPGQSLTLIATANQGSEATYESGFVIDKFPISRPNLTFSTLTVSNMSPEDSSIYLCSAVLGTRVVGTEAFFGQGTRLTVV.

The chain carries TRBV6-5 and TRBJ1-4, with D hard to call. V was trimmed by 8 bases and J by 10 bases, leaving 11 bases between them. From germline, CDR1 is MNHEY and CDR2 SVGAGI. The CDR3 loop spans 11 amino acids. CDR3 residues: CASGSLGKLFF. The CDR3 DNA follows: TGTGCCAGCGGCAGTCTGGGAAAACTGTTTTTT.

The CDR3 loop reads CASSRGFGFF. In nucleotides, the CDR3 is TGTGCCAGCAGTCGGGGGTTTGGTTTCTTT. The J gene is TRBJ1-1, the V gene TRBV6-1, with D perhaps TRBD1 (5 bases). CDR3 length equals 10 residues. Per germline, CDR1 MNHNS and CDR2 SASEGT. The V end lost 5 bases, the J end lost 13 bases, and 11 bases lay between the germline ends.

This clone was counted only a few times. The rearrangement links TRBV29-1 to TRBJ2-3, with D tentatively TRBD2 (6 bases). The germline V gene encodes CDR1 SQVTM and CDR2 ANQGSEA. Trimming took off 2 bases at V and 1 base at J, with 10 bases between the two ends. The CDR3 is made up of 14 amino acids. The CDR3 DNA follows: TGCAGCGTTGAATCAGTAGCGGGCACAGATACGCAGTATTTT. This encodes CSVESVAGTDTQYF.

The chain links TRBV29-1 to TRBJ1-1, with TRBD1 matching over 7 bases. The V gene end was trimmed by 6 bases and the J gene end by 1 base; junction bases not matched to a gene: 5. CDR1 and CDR2 from the germline V gene are SQVTM and ANQGSEA. The CDR3 sequence is 13 residues long. CDR3 sequence: CSVVGQSNTEAFF. CDR3 bases: TGCAGCGTCGTGGGACAGTCGAACACTGAAGCTTTCTTT.

The genes are TRBV6-1 and TRBJ1-1; no clear D. The CDR3 covers 14 residues. Germline loops: CDR1 MNHNS, CDR2 SASEGT. V lost 7 bases to trimming and J lost 10 bases, with 22 bases between them. CDR3 in amino acids: CASTLRGMAVGAFF. CDR3 DNA: TGTGCCAGCACCCTGCGGGGAATGGCCGTTGGAGCTTTCTTT.